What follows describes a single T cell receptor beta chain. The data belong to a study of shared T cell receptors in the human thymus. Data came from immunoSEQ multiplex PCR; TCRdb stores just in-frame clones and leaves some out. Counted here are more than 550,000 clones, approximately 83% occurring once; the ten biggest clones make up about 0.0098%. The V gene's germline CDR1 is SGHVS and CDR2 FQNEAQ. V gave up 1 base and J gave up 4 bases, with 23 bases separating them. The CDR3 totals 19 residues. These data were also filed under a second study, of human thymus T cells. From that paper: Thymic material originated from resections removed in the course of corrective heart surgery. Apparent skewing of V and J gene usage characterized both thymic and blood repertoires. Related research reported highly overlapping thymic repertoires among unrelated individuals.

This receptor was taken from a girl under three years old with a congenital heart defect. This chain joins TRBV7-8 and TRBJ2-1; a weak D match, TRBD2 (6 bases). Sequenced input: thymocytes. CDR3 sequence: CASSLVPSGGATHYNEQFF. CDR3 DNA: TGTGCCAGCAGCTTAGTACCGAGTGGCGGGGCTACTCATTACAATGAGCAGTTCTTC.